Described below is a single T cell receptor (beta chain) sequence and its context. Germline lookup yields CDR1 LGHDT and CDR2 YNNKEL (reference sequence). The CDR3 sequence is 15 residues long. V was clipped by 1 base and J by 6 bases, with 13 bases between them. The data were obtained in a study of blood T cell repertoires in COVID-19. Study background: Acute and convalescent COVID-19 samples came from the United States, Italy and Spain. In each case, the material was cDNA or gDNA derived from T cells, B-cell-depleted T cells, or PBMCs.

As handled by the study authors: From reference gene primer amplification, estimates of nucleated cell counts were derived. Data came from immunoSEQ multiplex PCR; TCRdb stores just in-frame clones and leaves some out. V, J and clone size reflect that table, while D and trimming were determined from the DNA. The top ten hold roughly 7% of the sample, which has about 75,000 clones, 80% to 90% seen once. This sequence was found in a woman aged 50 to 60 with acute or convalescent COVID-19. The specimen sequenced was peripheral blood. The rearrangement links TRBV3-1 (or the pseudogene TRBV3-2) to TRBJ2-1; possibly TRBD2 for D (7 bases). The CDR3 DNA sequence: TGTGCCAGCAGCCAAGGAGGGGGGGGACGCAATGAGCAGTTCTTC. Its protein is CASSQGGGGRNEQFF.